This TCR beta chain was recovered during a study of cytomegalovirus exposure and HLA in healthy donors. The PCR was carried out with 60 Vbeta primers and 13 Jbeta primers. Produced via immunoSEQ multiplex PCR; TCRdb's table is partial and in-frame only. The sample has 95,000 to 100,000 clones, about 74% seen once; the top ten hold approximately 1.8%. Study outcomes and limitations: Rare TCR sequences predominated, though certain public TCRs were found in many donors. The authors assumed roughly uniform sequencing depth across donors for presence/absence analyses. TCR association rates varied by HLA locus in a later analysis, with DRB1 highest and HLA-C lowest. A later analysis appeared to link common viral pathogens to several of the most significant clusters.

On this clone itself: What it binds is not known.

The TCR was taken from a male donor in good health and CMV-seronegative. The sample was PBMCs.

CDR3 coding DNA: TGTGCCAGCAGACACAGGGTGGGACCCCCCGGGGAGCTGTTTTTT. Translation gives CASRHRVGPPGELFF. This chain connects TRBV6-5 to TRBJ2-2, with TRBD1 as a possible D gene (6 bases). Germline values: CDR1 MNHEY, CDR2 SVGAGI. Trimming took 6 bases from V and 6 from J, leaving 17 bases between them. The CDR3 extends over 15 amino acids.